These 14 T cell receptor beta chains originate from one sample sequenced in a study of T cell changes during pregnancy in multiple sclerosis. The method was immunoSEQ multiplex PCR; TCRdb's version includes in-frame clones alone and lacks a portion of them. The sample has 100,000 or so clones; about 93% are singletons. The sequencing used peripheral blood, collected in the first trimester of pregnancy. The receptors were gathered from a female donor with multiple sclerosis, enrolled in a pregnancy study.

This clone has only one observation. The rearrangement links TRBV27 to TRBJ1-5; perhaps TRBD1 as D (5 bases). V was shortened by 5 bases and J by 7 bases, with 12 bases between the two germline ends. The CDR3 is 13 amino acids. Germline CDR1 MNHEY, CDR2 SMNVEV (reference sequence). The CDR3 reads CASSMTDRQPQHF. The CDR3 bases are TGTGCCAGCAGTATGACAGACCGACAGCCCCAGCATTTT.

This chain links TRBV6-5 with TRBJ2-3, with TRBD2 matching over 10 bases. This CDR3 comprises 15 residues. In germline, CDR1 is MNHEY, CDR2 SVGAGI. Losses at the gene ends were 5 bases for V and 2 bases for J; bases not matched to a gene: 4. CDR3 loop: CASSRAGGTTDTQYF. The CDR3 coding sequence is TGTGCCAGCAGTCGAGCGGGGGGGACCACAGATACGCAGTATTTT.

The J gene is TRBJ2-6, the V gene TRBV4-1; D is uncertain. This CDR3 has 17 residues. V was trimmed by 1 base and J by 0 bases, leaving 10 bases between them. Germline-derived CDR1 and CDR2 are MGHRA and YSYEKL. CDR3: CASSQVASSSGANVLTF. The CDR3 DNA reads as TGCGCCAGCAGCCAAGTCGCTTCGAGCTCTGGGGCCAACGTCCTGACTTTC.

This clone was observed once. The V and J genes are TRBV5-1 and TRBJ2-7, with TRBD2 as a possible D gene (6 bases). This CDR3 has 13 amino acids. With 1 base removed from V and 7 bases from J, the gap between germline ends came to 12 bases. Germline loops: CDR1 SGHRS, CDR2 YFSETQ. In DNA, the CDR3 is TGCGCCAGCAGCTTGAGGTTCGGACTAGAGCAGTACTTC. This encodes CASSLRFGLEQYF. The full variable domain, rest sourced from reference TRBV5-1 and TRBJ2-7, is KAGVTQTPRYLIKTRGQQVTLSCSPISGHRSVSWYQQTPGQGLQFLFEYFSETQRNKGNFPGRFSGRQFSNSRSEMNVSTLELGDSALYLCASSLRFGLEQYFGPGTRLTVT.

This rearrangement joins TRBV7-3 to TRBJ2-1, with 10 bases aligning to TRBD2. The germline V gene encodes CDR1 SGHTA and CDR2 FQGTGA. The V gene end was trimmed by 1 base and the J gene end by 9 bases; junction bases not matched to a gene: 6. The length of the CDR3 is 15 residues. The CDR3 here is CASSLSSGGAVEQFF. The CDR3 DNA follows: TGTGCCAGCAGCTTAAGCAGCGGGGGGGCTGTTGAGCAGTTCTTC. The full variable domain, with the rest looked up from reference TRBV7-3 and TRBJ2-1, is GAGVSQTPSNKVTEKGKYVELRCDPISGHTALYWYRQSLGQGPEFLIYFQGTGAADDSGLPNDRFFAVRPEGSVSTLKIQRTERGDSAVYLCASSLSSGGAVEQFFGPGTRLTVL.

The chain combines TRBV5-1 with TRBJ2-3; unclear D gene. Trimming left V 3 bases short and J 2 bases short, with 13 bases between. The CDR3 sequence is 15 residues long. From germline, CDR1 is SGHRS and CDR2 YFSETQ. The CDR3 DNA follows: TGCGCCAGCAGCTCAGGAACAACTCTCACAGATACGCAGTATTTT. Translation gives CASSSGTTLTDTQYF.

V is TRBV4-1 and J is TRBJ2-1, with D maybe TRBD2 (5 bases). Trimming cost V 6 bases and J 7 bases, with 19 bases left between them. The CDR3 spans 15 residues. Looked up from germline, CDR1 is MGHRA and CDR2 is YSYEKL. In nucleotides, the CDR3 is TGCGCCAGCAGAGACTCGTGGCTAGCTGGAAATGAGCAGTTCTTC. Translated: CASRDSWLAGNEQFF.

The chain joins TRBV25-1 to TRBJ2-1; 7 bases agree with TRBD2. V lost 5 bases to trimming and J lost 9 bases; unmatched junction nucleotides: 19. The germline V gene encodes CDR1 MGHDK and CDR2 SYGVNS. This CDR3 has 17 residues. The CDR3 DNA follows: TGTGCCAGCAGTCCTCCTCTCGGGGGGATACCGCCGGTTGAGCAGTTCTTC. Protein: CASSPPLGGIPPVEQFF.

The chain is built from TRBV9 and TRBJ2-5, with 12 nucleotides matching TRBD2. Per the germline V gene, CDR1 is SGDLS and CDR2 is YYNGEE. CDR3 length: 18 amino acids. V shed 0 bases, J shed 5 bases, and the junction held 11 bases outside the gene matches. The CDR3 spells CASSVVPDLAGGLETQYF. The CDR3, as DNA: TGTGCCAGCAGCGTAGTCCCCGATCTAGCGGGGGGGCTTGAGACCCAGTACTTC.

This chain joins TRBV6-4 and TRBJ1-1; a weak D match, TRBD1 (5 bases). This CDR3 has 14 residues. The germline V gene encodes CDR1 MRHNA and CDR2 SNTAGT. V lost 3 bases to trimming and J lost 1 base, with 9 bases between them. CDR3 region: CASSEGEANTEAFF. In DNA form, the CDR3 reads TGTGCCAGCAGTGAAGGGGAGGCGAACACTGAAGCTTTCTTT.

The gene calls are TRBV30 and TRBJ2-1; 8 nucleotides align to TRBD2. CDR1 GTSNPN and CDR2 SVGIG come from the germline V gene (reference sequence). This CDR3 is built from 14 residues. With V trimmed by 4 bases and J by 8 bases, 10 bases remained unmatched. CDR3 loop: CAWKDSGVWDEQFF. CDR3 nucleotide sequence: TGTGCCTGGAAGGATAGCGGGGTTTGGGATGAGCAGTTCTTC.

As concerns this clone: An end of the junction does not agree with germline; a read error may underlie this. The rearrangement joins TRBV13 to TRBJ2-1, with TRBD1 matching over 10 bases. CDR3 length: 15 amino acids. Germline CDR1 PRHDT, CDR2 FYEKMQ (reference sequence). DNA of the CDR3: TGTGCCAGCAGTTTAGGACAGGGGGGCACCAATGAGCAGTTCTTC. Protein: CASSLGQGGTNEQFF.

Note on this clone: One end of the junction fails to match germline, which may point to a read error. The CDR3 spells CASSLVSGYEQFF. In DNA, the CDR3 is TGTGCTAGCAGCTTGGTTAGCGGGTATGAGCAGTTCTTC. J is TRBJ2-1 and V is TRBV7-7, with 7 bases lining up with TRBD2. CDR3 length: 13 residues. Germline V gene data show CDR1 as SSHAT and CDR2 as FNYEAQ (reference sequence).

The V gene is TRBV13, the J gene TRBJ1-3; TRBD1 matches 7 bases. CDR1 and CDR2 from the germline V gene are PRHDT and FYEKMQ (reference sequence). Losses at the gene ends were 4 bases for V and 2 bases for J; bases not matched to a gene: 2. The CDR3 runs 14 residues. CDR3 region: CASSYRGTGNTIYF. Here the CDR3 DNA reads TGTGCCAGCAGCTACAGGGGAACTGGAAACACCATATATTTT.